One and the same sample provided the 30 T cell receptor beta chains below, sequenced in a study of identical twins. Each CDR3 protein gets one entry after TCRdb re-called the 5' RACE reads with MiXCR. This sample carries around 1.7 million distinct CDR3 sequences, more than 30% of them seen once, and the ten largest clones take more than 0.25%. Sequenced material: cord blood. The source is a newborn girl in good health.

In DNA, the CDR3 is TGCGCCAGCAGCCACGAAACAGCCTACAATGAGCAGTTCTTC. Translated, it gives CASSHETAYNEQFF. The chain joins TRBV4-1 to TRBJ2-1; D ambiguous. V was trimmed by 3 bases and J by 2 bases, leaving 8 bases between them. The CDR3 is 14 residues long. Germline CDR1 and CDR2: MGHRA and YSYEKL.

The chain has TRBV6-6 and TRBJ2-2; 8 nucleotides line up with TRBD1. This CDR3 has 14 residues. Trimming at V came to 9 bases and at J to 7 bases, leaving 10 bases not matched to a gene. Germline assignment: CDR1 MNHNY and CDR2 SVGAGI (reference sequence). CDR3 protein: CASTSPGGFGELFF. CDR3 DNA sequence: TGTGCCAGTACATCCCCAGGGGGCTTCGGGGAGCTGTTTTTT.

The count of this clonotype is one. The chain links TRBV4-1 to TRBJ1-1; no definite D call. Deletions cut 0 bases from V and 0 bases from J, with 17 bases between. Germline V gene data show CDR1 as MGHRA and CDR2 as YSYEKL. This CDR3 is 18 amino acids long. CDR3 nucleotides: TGCGCCAGCAGCCAAGATCCGAGGGAGACCTTAATGAACACTGAAGCTTTCTTT. This translates into CASSQDPRETLMNTEAFF.

This clonotype was seen many times. V gene TRBV6-5 combines with J gene TRBJ2-1, with a weak D call TRBD2 (5 bases). Trimming removed 10 bases from V and 10 bases from J, with 11 bases in between. Per the germline V gene, CDR1 is MNHEY and CDR2 is SVGAGI. The CDR3 covers 10 residues. The CDR3 DNA reads as TGTGCCACGTTCAGGAGGGAGCAGTTCTTC. This sequence encodes CATFRREQFF.

The chain combines TRBV5-1 with TRBJ2-7; D could derive from TRBD1 or TRBD2 (5 bases each). The CDR3 length is 15 residues. Germline values: CDR1 SGHRS, CDR2 YFSETQ. V lost 4 bases and J 0 bases, leaving 14 bases between the germline ends. The CDR3 spells CASSPLRDGSYEQYF. The DNA of the CDR3 is TGCGCCAGCAGCCCACTCCGGGACGGCTCCTACGAGCAGTACTTC.

The chain employs TRBV7-2 and TRBJ2-4, with a tentative D call TRBD1 (5 bases). This CDR3 comprises 16 residues. V lost 5 bases, J lost 1 base, and 15 bases lay in between. The V gene's germline CDR1 is SGHTA and CDR2 FQGNSA. The DNA for the CDR3 is TGTGCCAGCAGCAGCTCCAGGGTGAGGGCCAAAAACATTCAGTACTTC. This encodes CASSSSRVRAKNIQYF.

A note on this clonotype: The conserved phenylalanine or tryptophan is not found at the CDR3 terminus, so this likely reflects a read error. The chain recombines TRBV29-1 with TRBJ2-5; D is ambiguous. Trimming cost V 0 bases and J 2 bases, with 13 bases left between them. The CDR3 covers 15 residues. Germline V lookup: CDR1 SQVTM, CDR2 ANQGSEA. The DNA of the CDR3 is TGCAGCGTTGAAGACGCGAAAGTTATACAAGAGACCCAGTACGTC. The encoded protein is CSVEDAKVIQETQYV.

The chain recombines TRBV20-1 with TRBJ2-5; TRBD1 matches 10 bases. The end of the DNA aligns better with TRBJ2-7, so the J call may be wrong. The CDR3 runs to 14 residues. Germline V CDR1 and CDR2: DFQATT, SNEGSKA (reference sequence). CDR3 nucleotide sequence: TGCAGTGCTGGACGGGACAGGGGTCCCTACGAGCAGTACTTC. Its translation: CSAGRDRGPYEQYF.

The V call is TRBV4-2, the J call TRBJ2-2; TRBD1 aligns across 7 bases. Germline V gene sequence: CDR1 LGHNA, CDR2 YNFKEQ. The CDR3 length is 16 residues. J was trimmed by 0 bases and V by 1 base; bases with no gene match: 2. The CDR3 loop reads CASSQVGTANTGELFF. Here the CDR3 DNA reads TGTGCCAGCAGCCAAGTCGGGACAGCGAACACCGGGGAGCTGTTTTTT.

The genes are TRBV7-9 and TRBJ1-1; D gene uncertain. The CDR3 sequence is 14 residues long. V lost 1 base to trimming and J lost 4 bases, with 10 bases between them. Germline V gene data show CDR1 as SEHNR and CDR2 as FQNEAQ (reference sequence). CDR3 loop: CASSLGRIGTEAFF. The CDR3 DNA sequence: TGTGCCAGCAGCTTAGGGAGGATCGGCACTGAAGCTTTCTTT.

This clonotype was seen a few times. The rearrangement links TRBV12-3 or TRBV12-4 to TRBJ2-5; 8 bases are a match to TRBD1. The DNA end lines up better with TRBJ2-7; the J call may be wrong. This CDR3 is 14 amino acids long. The CDR3 bases are TGTGCCAGCAGTTTCGGGCTTACAGGGGGCGAGCAGTACTTC. Its protein is CASSFGLTGGEQYF.

Ten or more counts support this clonotype. Written as DNA, the CDR3 is TGTGCCAGCAGTTTATACTCAACAGGGGTCTATGGCTACACCTTC. Its translation is CASSLYSTGVYGYTF. This sequence joins TRBV27 and TRBJ1-2, with 7 positions matching TRBD1. Germline trimming cut 1 base from V and 4 bases from J; bases unmatched to any gene: 6. From germline, CDR1 is MNHEY and CDR2 SMNVEV (reference sequence). The length of the CDR3 is 15 residues.

This clonotype was detected a few times. The chain couples TRBV25-1 to TRBJ1-4, with 7 positions matching TRBD1. CDR1 is MGHDK and CDR2 is SYGVNS in the germline V gene. The J segment lost 6 bases and the V segment lost 0 bases, leaving 7 bases of the junction unmatched. The CDR3 is made up of 16 amino acids. CDR3 residues: CASSEYPGTADEKLFF. In DNA form, the CDR3 reads TGTGCCAGCAGTGAATACCCCGGGACAGCAGATGAAAAACTGTTTTTT.

This clonotype was seen ten or more times. This chain links TRBV29-1 with TRBJ2-1; D possibly uses TRBD1 or TRBD2 (5 bases each). CDR1 and CDR2 (germline): SQVTM, ANQGSEA. Deletions cut 4 bases from V and 8 bases from J, with 21 bases between. The CDR3 has 15 residues. The CDR3, as DNA: TGCAGCGTTGTTATAGTTGACGGAGGCAGGGATGAGCAGTTCTTC. Protein sequence: CSVVIVDGGRDEQFF.

This clonotype was seen a few times. The CDR3 reads CASSLTRTGGVKYQETQYF. CDR3 nucleotide sequence: TGCGCCAGCAGCCTGACTCGGACAGGGGGCGTAAAGTACCAAGAGACCCAGTACTTC. The J gene is TRBJ2-5, the V gene TRBV5-1, with 11 bases lining up with TRBD1. Unmatched junction bases numbered 14, after V lost 4 bases and J lost 0 bases. Looked up from germline, CDR1 is SGHRS and CDR2 is YFSETQ. The CDR3 totals 19 residues.

V is TRBV7-8 and J is TRBJ1-2, with 7 bases that match TRBD1. V dropped 7 bases and J dropped 3; count of bases not matched to a gene: 5. CDR1 SGHVS and CDR2 FQNEAQ come from the germline V gene. CDR3 length: 13 residues. The CDR3 sequence: CASTGDRDYGYTF. CDR3 sequence (DNA): TGTGCCAGCACCGGGGACAGAGACTATGGCTACACCTTC.

With respect to this clonotype: At one of its ends the junction is not consistent with the germline gene, which may arise from a read error. The V and J genes are TRBV10-3 and TRBJ2-3; the D is unclear. Germline loops: CDR1 ENHRY, CDR2 SYGVKD. This CDR3 spans 15 amino acids. This CDR3 is CAISAVGGSTDTRYF. DNA for the CDR3: TGTGCCATCAGTGCCGTTGGCGGTAGCACAGATACGCGGTATTTT.

Remarks on this clonotype: Since a much larger clone is just one base distant, this may be a read error. DNA of the CDR3: TGTGCCAGCAGTCCCCGGGGCCATGGCCACACCTTC. Translated, it gives CASSPRGHGHTF. V and J are TRBV12-3 or TRBV12-4 and TRBJ1-2; maybe TRBD1 (5 bases). The CDR3 contains 12 residues.

This sequence joins TRBV20-1 and TRBJ2-5; no reliable D call. Germline CDR1 reads DFQATT; CDR2 reads SNEGSKA (reference sequence). The V and J ends lost 3 bases and 3 bases respectively, with 14 bases between them. The CDR3 is made up of 14 amino acids. The CDR3 coding sequence is TGCAGTGCTAGTTCGGGCGGCTATAAAGAGACCCAGTACTTC. This gives the protein CSASSGGYKETQYF.

This rearrangement joins TRBV5-1 to TRBJ1-2, with 8 bases fitting TRBD1. V was pared by 0 bases and J by 6 bases, with 7 bases of the junction left unmatched. Germline V gene sequence: CDR1 SGHRS, CDR2 YFSETQ. The CDR3 is 15 residues long. CDR3: CASSLVVDRVDGYTF. The CDR3 bases are TGCGCCAGCAGCTTGGTGGTGGACAGGGTTGATGGCTACACCTTC.

This rearrangement joins TRBV6-1 to TRBJ2-3; tentative D call: TRBD2 (6 bases). The CDR3 runs to 14 residues. Between the trimmed V and J ends, which lost 4 bases and 4 bases, there was a span of 12 bases. Germline values: CDR1 MNHNS, CDR2 SASEGT. CDR3 in amino acids: CASSGRGRSDTQYF. As DNA, the CDR3 is TGTGCCAGCAGTGGGAGGGGACGGTCAGATACGCAGTATTTT.

The table lists this clonotype with a few counts. The chain combines TRBV6-1 with TRBJ2-5; TRBD2 matches 7 bases. The CDR3 length is 13 residues. The germline V gene encodes CDR1 MNHNS and CDR2 SASEGT. V was pared by 7 bases and J by 2 bases, with 4 bases of the junction left unmatched. The CDR3 here is CASTVAGQETQYF. CDR3 DNA: TGTGCCAGCACTGTAGCGGGTCAAGAGACCCAGTACTTC.

This clonotype was recorded a few times. The genes are TRBV3-1 and TRBJ2-1; TRBD2 is a possible D gene (5 bases). The CDR3 length is 16 residues. Germline V gene lookup returns CDR1 LGHDT and CDR2 YNNKEL (reference sequence). Trimming took off 0 bases at V and 4 bases at J, with 13 bases between the two ends. The CDR3 coding sequence is TGTGCCAGCAGCCAAGAGGTGGGAGTAAATTACAATGAGCAGTTCTTC. It yields the protein CASSQEVGVNYNEQFF.

This clonotype was counted a few times. The chain combines TRBV7-9 with TRBJ1-4, with D hard to call. Germline V gene sequence: CDR1 SEHNR, CDR2 FQNEAQ (reference sequence). This CDR3 contains 15 residues. The V gene lost 6 bases and the J gene lost 7 bases, with 18 bases spanning the gap. The CDR3 DNA reads TGTGCCAGCAGGCAATCGGCGCGCCCGGGTGAAAAACTGTTTTTT. Its translation is CASRQSARPGEKLFF. The full variable domain, completed using reference TRBV7-9 and TRBJ1-4, is DTGVSQNPRHKITKRGQNVTFRCDPISEHNRLYWYRQTLGQGPEFLTYFQNEAQLEKSRLLSDRFSAERPKGSFSTLEIQRTEQGDSAMYLCASRQSARPGEKLFFGSGTQLSVL.

The rearrangement links TRBV20-1 to TRBJ1-6; D remains ambiguous. This CDR3 has 10 amino acids. CDR1 is DFQATT, CDR2 SNEGSKA, per germline (reference sequence). Trimming took off 5 bases at V and 12 bases at J, with 8 bases between the two ends. CDR3 loop: CSAWKGPLHF. The CDR3, as DNA: TGCAGTGCTTGGAAGGGACCCCTCCACTTT.

This clonotype has only a few counts. The V and J genes are TRBV20-1 and TRBJ2-1; TRBD2 agrees at 12 bases. The germline V gene has CDR1 DFQATT and CDR2 SNEGSKA (reference sequence). V shed 3 bases, J shed 9 bases, and the junction held 9 bases outside the gene matches. The CDR3 is 15 residues long. The CDR3 loop is CSASPSGRALVEQFF. The CDR3 coding sequence is TGCAGTGCTAGCCCTAGCGGGAGGGCTTTGGTTGAGCAGTTCTTC.

This sequence joins TRBV2 and TRBJ2-1, with 8 bases lining up with TRBD2. Looked up from germline, CDR1 is SNHLY and CDR2 is FYNNEI. V shed 6 bases and J 5 bases; nucleotides not matched to a gene: 12. The CDR3 is 16 residues long. CDR3 bases: TGTGCCAGCAGAGTAAGTGCGGGAGGAAGTGACAATGAGCAGTTCTTC. Amino acids: CASRVSAGGSDNEQFF.

The chain links TRBV4-2 to TRBJ2-3; 8 bases align to TRBD1. This CDR3 is built from 17 residues. Germline CDR1 is LGHNA and CDR2 is YNFKEQ. The junction had 7 bases not matched to a gene; V was cut back by 2 bases and J by 0 bases. The CDR3 protein is CASSQPGTGRSTDTQYF. CDR3 DNA: TGTGCCAGCAGCCAACCGGGGACAGGCCGTAGCACAGATACGCAGTATTTT.

This clonotype was seen only a few times. The chain combines TRBV9 with TRBJ1-1, with D uncertain. Between the trimmed V and J ends, which lost 5 bases and 4 bases, there was a span of 12 bases. Looked up from germline, CDR1 is SGDLS and CDR2 is YYNGEE. CDR3 length: 13 amino acids. The CDR3 here is CASSDVWSTEAFF. In nucleotides, the CDR3 is TGTGCCAGCAGTGACGTATGGAGCACTGAAGCTTTCTTT.

The genes are TRBV3-1 and TRBJ2-3, with D unresolved. CDR1 is LGHDT, CDR2 YNNKEL, per germline (reference sequence). CDR3 length: 14 amino acids. Trimming left V 0 bases short and J 6 bases short, with 10 bases between. DNA for the CDR3: TGTGCCAGCAGCCAAGAGGATGACGGGGATACGCAGTATTTT. It yields the protein CASSQEDDGDTQYF.